The 28 T cell receptor beta chains in this list originate from one sample, sequenced in a study of shared clonotypes between healthy human individuals. The data were produced by immunoSEQ multiplex PCR, yet TCRdb's version contains in-frame clones alone and is incomplete. The data contain about 2.1 million clones, just under 95% of them singletons. Naive CD8 cells comprised CD45RO-negative, CCR7-positively selected cells, excluding terminally differentiated effector memory CD45RA+ cells. Sequenced input: naive CD8+ T cells from PBMCs. All receptors come from a young man in good health. Some clones in this sample may be carry-over from other donors' samples.

This clone was counted a single time. Additional DNA sequences in this sample encode the identical CDR3. CDR3 sequence (DNA): TGTGCCAGCAGCGTAGCGGGGAGAAGCTCCTACAATGAGCAGTTCTTC. Its translation is CASSVAGRSSYNEQFF. The rearrangement links TRBV9 to TRBJ2-1; the D gene is possibly TRBD2 (5 bases). This CDR3 comprises 16 residues. V was cut by 0 bases and J by 0 bases, with 10 bases left in between. Germline CDR1 SGDLS, CDR2 YYNGEE.

The rearrangement uses TRBV6-5 and TRBJ2-2; 7 bases are a match to TRBD1. Trimming cost V 6 bases and J 2 bases; bases outside gene matches: 6. Germline loops: CDR1 MNHEY, CDR2 SVGAGI. This CDR3 region has 15 residues. CDR3 sequence (DNA): TGTGCCAGCAGCTGGGGACAGATTAACACCGGGGAGCTGTTTTTT. Translation: CASSWGQINTGELFF.

In its sample, this clone was seen once. The V gene is TRBV7-3, the J gene TRBJ1-1, with unresolved D. The CDR3 contains 15 residues. The germline V gene has CDR1 SGHTA and CDR2 FQGTGA. Trimming shortened V by 1 base and J by 4 bases, and 13 bases separated the two germline ends. CDR3 loop: CASSLSIGKATEAFF. The CDR3 DNA reads as TGTGCCAGCAGCTTAAGTATAGGGAAGGCCACTGAAGCTTTCTTT.

J is TRBJ2-7 and V is TRBV7-9, with D perhaps matching TRBD2 (6 bases). Trimming stripped 4 bases from V and 4 bases from J, with 14 bases between. CDR3 length: 14 residues. The germline V gene has CDR1 SEHNR and CDR2 FQNEAQ (reference sequence). CDR3 nucleotides: TGTGCCAGCAGCTATGGAGGGCCTATATACGAGCAGTACTTC. Translation: CASSYGGPIYEQYF.

This chain connects TRBV19 to TRBJ1-5; 9 bases are shared with TRBD1. V lost 10 bases and J lost 7; bases outside the gene matches: 11. The CDR3 covers 14 residues. Germline assignment: CDR1 LNHDA and CDR2 SQIVND (reference sequence). CDR3 region: CATQLGQGFQPQHF. The DNA of the CDR3 is TGTGCCACTCAATTAGGACAGGGGTTCCAGCCCCAGCATTTT.

This clone is a singleton in its sample. This chain connects TRBV27 to TRBJ1-2; tentatively, D is TRBD1 (5 bases). Trimming removed 6 bases at V and 4 bases at J, with 15 bases between. Germline V gene lookup returns CDR1 MNHEY and CDR2 SMNVEV (reference sequence). The CDR3 runs to 14 residues. The CDR3 DNA is TGTGCCAGCAGGGTGGCAGGGTTAGGCTATGGCTACACCTTC. Protein product: CASRVAGLGYGYTF.

This clone was counted between two and nine times. This chain connects TRBV10-1 to TRBJ2-2; the match to TRBD2 covers 8 bases. The CDR3 covers 15 residues. Germline CDR1 and CDR2: WNHNN and SYGVQD (reference sequence). Trimming cost V 9 bases and J 6 bases; bases outside gene matches: 12. CDR3 nucleotide sequence: TGCGCCAGGGGTAGCGGGGAGAACCAACCCGGGGAGCTGTTTTTT. As protein: CARGSGENQPGELFF.

The chain is built from TRBV27 and TRBJ1-5; D not resolved. The CDR3 consists of 15 residues. The V gene's germline CDR1 is MNHEY and CDR2 SMNVEV (reference sequence). The V and J ends lost 3 bases and 0 bases respectively, with 9 bases between them. This CDR3 is CASSFHRNSNQPQHF. The CDR3 DNA follows: TGTGCCAGCAGTTTTCACAGAAATAGCAATCAGCCCCAGCATTTT.

To note about this clone: Other DNA variants within this sample encode the same CDR3. The chain links TRBV6-6 to TRBJ2-3, with D unclear. Trimming took 3 bases from V and 0 from J, leaving 7 bases between them. Germline CDR1 MNHNY, CDR2 SVGAGI (reference sequence). CDR3 size: 14 residues. The CDR3 nucleotides read TGTGCCAGCAGTTATCTATTGAGCACAGATACGCAGTATTTT. It translates to CASSYLLSTDTQYF.

This chain links TRBV7-8 with TRBJ2-7; D is possibly TRBD1 (6 bases). From germline, CDR1 is SGHVS and CDR2 FQNEAQ. Trimming left V 2 bases short and J 1 base short, with 12 bases between. The CDR3 is 15 amino acids. This CDR3 is CASSLTRQGSYEQYF. The DNA for the CDR3 is TGTGCCAGCAGCTTAACTAGGCAGGGGTCCTACGAGCAGTACTTC.

The rearrangement uses TRBV11-2 and TRBJ2-7, with 10 bases fitting TRBD1. CDR1 SGHAT and CDR2 FQNNGV come from the germline V gene. V shed 1 base and J 4 bases; nucleotides not matched to a gene: 7. The CDR3 extends over 16 amino acids. The CDR3 region is CASSLVQGQGLYEQYF. The CDR3 bases are TGTGCCAGCAGCTTAGTCCAGGGACAGGGGCTTTACGAGCAGTACTTC.

The rearrangement joins TRBV28 to TRBJ1-1, with D possibly matching TRBD1 (5 bases). Trimming stripped 5 bases from V and 0 bases from J, with 7 bases between. This CDR3 has 13 amino acids. CDR1 and CDR2 from the germline V gene are MDHEN and SYDVKM. In DNA form, the CDR3 reads TGTGCCAGCAGTCAGACAGTGAACACTGAAGCTTTCTTT. Its translation: CASSQTVNTEAFF.

The chain joins TRBV28 to TRBJ2-7, with 9 bases lining up with TRBD2. From germline, CDR1 is MDHEN and CDR2 SYDVKM. With V trimmed by 10 bases and J by 2 bases, 6 bases remained unmatched. This CDR3 is 13 amino acids long. In DNA, the CDR3 is TGTGCCACCTCGGGACTAGCCGCCTACGAGCAGTACTTC. Translating it yields CATSGLAAYEQYF. Drawing the rest from reference TRBV28 and TRBJ2-7, the complete variable domain is DVKVTQSSRYLVKRTGEKVFLECVQDMDHENMFWYRQDPGLGLRLIYFSYDVKMKEKGDIPEGYSVSREKKERFSLILESASTNQTSMYLCATSGLAAYEQYFGPGTRLTVT.

The rearrangement links TRBV7-9 to TRBJ1-1; tentative D call: TRBD1 (5 bases). In germline, CDR1 is SEHNR, CDR2 FQNEAQ (reference sequence). This CDR3 contains 14 residues. The V gene lost 8 bases and the J gene lost 5 bases, with 18 bases spanning the gap. As DNA, the CDR3 is TGTGCCAGCGGGGTTGGGGTACAGGCAACTGAAGCTTTCTTT. This translates into CASGVGVQATEAFF. Filled out from reference TRBV7-9 and TRBJ1-1, the complete variable domain reads DTGVSQNPRHKITKRGQNVTFRCDPISEHNRLYWYRQTLGQGPEFLTYFQNEAQLEKSRLLSDRFSAERPKGSFSTLEIQRTEQGDSAMYLCASGVGVQATEAFFGQGTRLTVV.

This clone came up once. The chain carries TRBV29-1 and TRBJ2-7; D gene ambiguous. V dropped 7 bases and J dropped 5 bases, with 12 bases sitting between them. Germline CDR1 is SQVTM and CDR2 is ANQGSEA. The CDR3 is 11 residues long. The CDR3 is CSAPLGHEQYF. The CDR3 region has the DNA TGCAGCGCCCCGCTGGGTCACGAGCAGTACTTC.

DNA of the CDR3: TGTGCCAGCAGCTTCGGTCTTAAGGATCAGCCCCAGCATTTT. Amino acid sequence: CASSFGLKDQPQHF. The chain couples TRBV7-7 to TRBJ1-5; no reliable D call. V lost 3 bases and J lost 5, with 11 bases in between. CDR1 is SSHAT and CDR2 is FNYEAQ in the germline V gene (reference sequence). The CDR3 totals 14 residues.

The V and J genes are TRBV28 and TRBJ1-5, with D unresolved. Per germline, CDR1 MDHEN and CDR2 SYDVKM. This CDR3 region has 16 residues. The V end lost 6 bases, the J end lost 10 bases, and 25 bases lay between the germline ends. CDR3 nucleotides: TGTGCCAGCAGACAACTCTCCCTCACACCTATCAGCCCCCAGCATTTT. It yields the protein CASRQLSLTPISPQHF.

The V call is TRBV7-9, the J call TRBJ2-7; 7 bases fit TRBD1. This CDR3 spans 11 amino acids. Germline CDR1 reads SEHNR; CDR2 reads FQNEAQ (reference sequence). With 7 bases clipped from V and 7 bases from J, the junction kept 4 bases outside the gene matches. The CDR3 protein is CASISRGEQYF. The CDR3 bases are TGTGCCAGCATTTCCAGGGGGGAGCAGTACTTC.

The chain combines TRBV5-1 with TRBJ2-7, with TRBD1 as a possible D gene (6 bases). Germline V CDR1 and CDR2: SGHRS, YFSETQ. The CDR3 loop spans 13 amino acids. V lost 4 bases and J lost 4, with 12 bases in between. DNA of the CDR3: TGCGCCAGCAGCGTCTACCAGGGGTACGAGCAGTACTTC. It yields the protein CASSVYQGYEQYF.

This rearrangement joins TRBV5-6 to TRBJ2-5; maybe TRBD1 (5 bases). The J call may be wrong; the DNA end is better matched by TRBJ2-7. Looked up from germline, CDR1 is SGHDT and CDR2 is YYEEEE. The CDR3 runs to 14 residues. CDR3 sequence: CASSLQDMSYEQYF. The CDR3 coding sequence is TGTGCCAGCAGCCTGCAGGACATGTCCTACGAGCAGTACTTC.

This chain connects TRBV7-9 to TRBJ2-2; perhaps D is TRBD1 or TRBD2 (5 bases each). CDR1 and CDR2 (germline): SEHNR, FQNEAQ (reference sequence). V lost 5 bases to trimming and J lost 5 bases, with 18 bases between them. This CDR3 is 16 amino acids long. CDR3 loop: CASSPSWTGGTGELFF. The CDR3 bases are TGTGCCAGCAGCCCCTCGTGGACTGGGGGTACCGGGGAGCTGTTTTTT.

The V and J genes are TRBV7-9 and TRBJ1-1; D may be TRBD1 (5 bases). This CDR3 has 15 residues. Germline V CDR1 and CDR2: SEHNR, FQNEAQ (reference sequence). Trimming stripped 0 bases from V and 4 bases from J, with 12 bases between. The CDR3 DNA sequence: TGTGCCAGCAGCTTAGCTCCCGGGGGAATCACTGAAGCTTTCTTT. As protein: CASSLAPGGITEAFF.

The gene calls are TRBV2 and TRBJ2-3; no definite D call. Germline CDR1 and CDR2: SNHLY and FYNNEI. This CDR3 spans 14 amino acids. V was shortened by 7 bases and J by 4 bases, with 15 bases between the two germline ends. CDR3 region: CASKGADVPDTQYF. In nucleotides, the CDR3 is TGTGCCAGCAAAGGTGCTGATGTCCCAGATACGCAGTATTTT.

A word on this clone: Within the sample, other DNA sequences also encode this same CDR3. This chain joins TRBV19 and TRBJ2-2; D is undetermined. CDR1 is LNHDA, CDR2 SQIVND, per germline (reference sequence). Trimming pared 3 bases from V and 5 bases from J, leaving 7 bases between. This CDR3 has 13 residues. For the CDR3, the DNA is TGTGCCAGTAGTATTCCCCGAACCGGGGAGCTGTTTTTT. It translates to CASSIPRTGELFF.

V gene TRBV9 combines with J gene TRBJ2-2, with a possible D match to TRBD1 (5 bases). Trimming shortened V by 0 bases and J by 6 bases, and 15 bases separated the two germline ends. The CDR3 consists of 16 residues. The germline V gene has CDR1 SGDLS and CDR2 YYNGEE. The CDR3 region has the DNA TGTGCCAGCAGCGTAGAAAGGGGCCCCCTGGCCGGGGAGCTGTTTTTT. Its protein is CASSVERGPLAGELFF.

V and J are TRBV29-1 and TRBJ2-1; a possible D gene is TRBD2 (5 bases). Germline-derived CDR1 and CDR2 are SQVTM and ANQGSEA. CDR3 length: 14 amino acids. V was trimmed by 2 bases and J by 7 bases, leaving 15 bases between them. The CDR3 DNA reads as TGCAGCGTTGAAAGTGAGGGCCTTAAAAATGAGCAGTTCTTC. Translating gives CSVESEGLKNEQFF.

CDR3 protein: CASSSRQEAGNEQFF. DNA for the CDR3: TGCGCCAGCAGCTCGAGACAGGAGGCGGGCAATGAGCAGTTCTTC. This chain connects TRBV5-1 to TRBJ2-1, with TRBD1 as a possible D gene (6 bases). Trimming stripped 3 bases from V and 6 bases from J, with 16 bases between. The CDR3 consists of 15 residues. The germline gives CDR1 SGHRS, CDR2 YFSETQ.

V usage is TRBV7-2 and J usage is TRBJ2-1; a possible D gene is TRBD2 (5 bases). Germline V CDR1 and CDR2: SGHTA, FQGNSA. Deletions cut 5 bases from V and 10 bases from J, with 9 bases between. The CDR3 is 11 residues long. This chain's CDR3 is CASSLGSEQFF. CDR3 bases: TGTGCCAGCAGCCTAGGGAGCGAGCAGTTCTTC. The full variable domain, in which reference TRBV7-2 and TRBJ2-1 provide the parts outside the CDR3, is GAGVSQSPSNKVTEKGKDVELRCDPISGHTALYWYRQSLGQGLEFLIYFQGNSAPDKSGLPSDRFSAERTGGSVSTLTIQRTQQEDSAVYLCASSLGSEQFFGPGTRLTVL.